A selection of T cell receptor beta chains follows, all from one sample in a study of spatial heterogeneity in lung cancer. TCRdb reanalysed the 5' RACE reads using MiXCR and keeps one entry per CDR3 protein. The table records about 80,000 distinct CDR3 sequences, more than 15% of them present only once. The sample was PBMCs, taken at surgery. The receptors come from a male donor with early-stage non-small cell lung cancer. Both conserved end residues are part of each CDR3. A D gene is named only where the DNA matches it firmly. Size values are once, few and many counts, or a class for expanded clones, and some rows have none.

J | size | length | V | D | CDR3 | DNA
TRBJ2-1 | - | 11 | TRBV7-9 | - | CASLGVNEQFF | TGTGCCAGCCTGGGGGTGAATGAGCAGTTCTTC
TRBJ2-7 | - | 14 | TRBV7-2 | TRBD2 | CASSPGGGGTQQYF | TGTGCCAGCAGCCCGGGGGGGGGCGGAACACAACAGTACTTC
TRBJ2-5 | few | 16 | TRBV28 | - | CASSSTQLGGQETQYF | TGTGCCAGCAGTTCGACCCAACTGGGAGGTCAAGAGACCCAGTACTTC
TRBJ2-6 | - | 15 | TRBV6-2/TRBV6-3 | - | CASSRQVTGANVLTF | TGTGCCAGCAGCAGACAAGTCACTGGGGCCAACGTCCTGACTTTC
TRBJ2-3 | many | 15 | TRBV7-9 | TRBD1 | CASSPGQGLSDTQYF | TGTGCCAGCAGCCCCGGACAGGGGTTATCAGATACGCAGTATTTT
TRBJ1-5 | few | 16 | TRBV9 | TRBD1 | CASMEDRGLRNQPQHF | TGTGCCAGCATGGAGGACAGGGGGTTAAGGAATCAGCCCCAGCATTTT
TRBJ2-6 | many | 15 | TRBV7-2 | - | CASSFQGAGANVLTF | TGTGCCAGCAGCTTTCAGGGAGCGGGGGCCAACGTCCTGACTTTC
TRBJ2-7 | - | 14 | TRBV5-1 | - | CASQQGSPGYEQYF | TGCGCCAGCCAACAGGGTTCCCCGGGGTACGAGCAGTACTTC
TRBJ2-1 | few | 18 | TRBV4-2 | - | CASSQATSFVTSYNEQFF | TGTGCCAGCAGCCAGGCGACCAGCTTCGTAACCTCCTACAATGAGCAGTTCTTC
TRBJ2-7 | many | 11 | TRBV7-9 | - | CASSLDYEQYF | TGTGCCAGCAGTCTTGACTACGAGCAGTACTTC
TRBJ2-1 | many | 16 | TRBV3-1 | TRBD1 | CASSQVLGGVNNEQFF | TGTGCCAGCAGCCAAGTTTTAGGGGGCGTTAACAATGAGCAGTTCTTC
TRBJ2-5 | - | 17 | TRBV15 | TRBD2 | CATSRGPGAGAHETQYF | TGTGCCACCAGCAGAGGGCCCGGAGCGGGAGCACATGAGACCCAGTACTTC
TRBJ2-1 | - | 16 | TRBV28 | TRBD2 | CASSESPGLAEREQFF | TGTGCCAGCAGTGAATCCCCGGGACTAGCAGAGCGTGAGCAGTTCTTC
TRBJ2-1 | many | 13 | TRBV11-3 | - | CASSLGQPNEQFF | TGTGCCAGCAGCCTAGGACAGCCCAATGAGCAGTTCTTC
TRBJ2-5 | - | 21 | TRBV21-1 | - | CASSKIALRDRVPVIQETQYF | TGTGCCAGCAGCAAAATTGCCCTCCGAGACAGGGTCCCTGTCATACAAGAGACCCAGTACTTC
TRBJ1-4 | few | 14 | TRBV5-5 | - | CASSFKSWGEKLFF | TGTGCCAGCAGCTTCAAGTCATGGGGGGAAAAACTGTTTTTT
TRBJ2-2 | - | 11 | TRBV30 | - | CARGNTGEPFF | TGTGCCCGGGGAAACACCGGGGAGCCGTTTTTT
TRBJ2-2 | - | 16 | TRBV7-3 | - | CASSLTGGSNTGELFF | TGTGCCAGCAGCTTAACTGGAGGCTCGAACACCGGGGAGCTGTTTTTT
TRBJ2-3 | - | 17 | TRBV6-2/TRBV6-3 | TRBD2 | CASSYSSRGAVSDTQYF | TGTGCCAGCAGTTACTCGTCGCGGGGGGCAGTTTCAGATACGCAGTATTTT
TRBJ2-3 | - | 15 | TRBV20-1 | - | CSASRSGGGSDTQYF | TGCAGTGCTAGCCGGTCTGGTGGGGGCTCCGATACGCAGTATTTT
TRBJ1-6 | few | 15 | TRBV4-3 | - | CASSQGEGGGSPLHF | TGCGCCAGCAGCCAAGGTGAAGGTGGGGGTTCACCCCTCCACTTT
TRBJ2-7 | - | 13 | TRBV27 | - | CASNGRNSYEQYF | TGTGCCAGCAACGGACGGAACTCCTACGAGCAGTACTTC
TRBJ2-1 | - | 16 | TRBV27 | TRBD1 | CASSLGVTGIYNEQFF | TGTGCCAGCAGTTTGGGTGTGACAGGGATCTACAATGAGCAGTTCTTC
TRBJ2-2 | - | 15 | TRBV6-1 | TRBD1 | CASSAGQGAVGELFF | TGTGCCAGCAGTGCCGGACAGGGGGCTGTCGGGGAGCTGTTTTTT
TRBJ2-7 | many | 13 | TRBV4-3 | - | CASSQDSSYEQYF | TGCGCCAGCAGCCAAGACAGCTCCTACGAGCAGTACTTC
TRBJ1-2 | few | 13 | TRBV29-1 | TRBD1 | CSVAGQGVYGYTF | TGCAGCGTTGCCGGACAGGGGGTCTATGGCTACACCTTC
TRBJ2-7 | - | 13 | TRBV25-1 | TRBD1 | CASQGQVSYEQYF | TGTGCCAGCCAGGGACAGGTTTCCTACGAGCAGTACTTC
TRBJ2-3 | - | 17 | TRBV4-2 | TRBD2 | CASSQEGAGGSTDTQYF | TGTGCCAGCAGCCAAGAGGGGGCGGGAGGGAGCACAGATACGCAGTATTTT
TRBJ1-4 | - | 15 | TRBV12-3/TRBV12-4 | - | CASSSDRYDNEKLFF | TGTGCCAGCAGTTCCGACCGATACGACAATGAAAAACTGTTTTTT
TRBJ1-1 | - | 15 | TRBV20-1 | - | CSAMESGIMNTEAFF | TGCAGTGCTATGGAATCAGGGATAATGAACACTGAAGCTTTCTTT
TRBJ1-4 | - | 15 | TRBV3-1 | TRBD1 | CASSQNRDSNEKLFF | TGTGCCAGCAGCCAGAACCGGGACAGTAATGAAAAACTGTTTTTT
TRBJ1-1 | few | 13 | TRBV5-5 | - | CASSVLWNTEAFF | TGTGCCAGCAGCGTTCTCTGGAACACTGAAGCTTTCTTT
TRBJ2-7 | - | 15 | TRBV2 | - | CASRLPAGISYEQYF | TGTGCCAGCAGGTTACCGGCAGGGATCTCCTACGAGCAGTACTTC
TRBJ2-3 | few | 15 | TRBV6-1 | TRBD1 | CASSQDRGITDTQYF | TGTGCCAGCAGCCAGGACAGGGGAATAACAGATACGCAGTATTTT
TRBJ2-7 | - | 14 | TRBV9 | - | CASSPRLDSYEQYF | TGTGCCAGCAGCCCCCGACTAGACTCCTACGAGCAGTACTTC
TRBJ2-6 | - | 13 | TRBV29-1 | - | CSVGLSGANVLTF | TGCAGCGTTGGATTATCTGGGGCCAACGTCCTGACTTTC